A selection of T cell receptor beta chains follows, all from one sample in a study of type 1 and type 2 diabetes patients. TCRdb independently ran MiXCR on the multiplex PCR reads; one entry per CDR3 protein. The data hold about 270,000 distinct CDR3 sequences, with roughly 50% observed a single time. The sequencing input was peripheral blood mononuclear cells (PBMCs). The source of these receptors is a man in his late teens or twenties with type 2 diabetes. The CDR3 runs from the conserved cysteine through the conserved F or W. Each record gives: V gene, J gene, CDR3 length, CDR3 protein.

TRBV2	TRBJ1-6	16	CASSEFNQGVYSPLHF
TRBV4-3	TRBJ1-6	15	CASSQPTGDYSPLHF
TRBV7-2	TRBJ1-1	14	CASSLQQGYTEAFF
TRBV9	TRBJ2-7	17	CASSVGQDSFGPYEQYF
TRBV9	TRBJ2-6	16	CASSVRDNSGANVLTF
TRBV6-5	TRBJ2-7	12	CASSYSLSEQYF
TRBV6-5	TRBJ2-2	12	CASSQGTRELFF
TRBV13	TRBJ2-5	15	CASSLRRAAGETQYF
TRBV20-1	TRBJ2-7	12	CSARGTTHEQYF
TRBV5-1	TRBJ1-2	12	CASSFGNLGYTF
TRBV4-1	TRBJ2-5	15	CASSQRTGYLKTQYF
TRBV30	TRBJ2-7	12	CAFRQGTYEQYF
TRBV20-1	TRBJ2-3	16	CSARDPWAGSTDTQYF
TRBV27	TRBJ2-3	16	CASSKGTGLSTDTQYF
TRBV7-2	TRBJ1-6	14	CASSLGGGNSPLHF
TRBV25-1	TRBJ1-1	15	CASTKGSLLGTEAFF
TRBV19	TRBJ2-1	13	CASSIVGYNEQFF
TRBV6-6	TRBJ1-4	13	CASRGTGAEKLFF
TRBV12-3/TRBV12-4	TRBJ1-6	15	CASSPGGGSVSPLHF
TRBV5-1	TRBJ2-1	13	CASSLWGEAEQFF
TRBV24-1	TRBJ2-7	16	CATSDRAGTGSHEQYF
TRBV19	TRBJ2-7	15	CASSIRRQASYEQYF
TRBV2	TRBJ1-1	16	CASRRDRGRMNTEAFF
TRBV20-1	TRBJ1-1	12	CSARTGRAEAFF
TRBV20-1	TRBJ2-7	15	CSARSLTGYSYEQYF
TRBV27	TRBJ2-1	15	CASGPTRRGPNEQFF
TRBV7-6	TRBJ1-1	13	CASAGDMNTEAFF
TRBV4-3	TRBJ2-3	15	CASSPRLGSTDTQYF
TRBV19	TRBJ1-1	14	CASSPQGMNTEAFF
TRBV7-2	TRBJ2-5	13	CASSLYSQETQYF
TRBV7-6	TRBJ1-1	13	CASSSQMNTEAFF
TRBV13	TRBJ2-7	14	CASSLGGVSYEQYF
TRBV10-3	TRBJ2-5	14	CAINGGGAEETQYF
TRBV7-8	TRBJ2-7	15	CASSFNRDNSYEQYF
TRBV29-1	TRBJ2-7	12	CSARQDSYEQYF
TRBV19	TRBJ1-1	16	CASISGRGRVNTEAFF
TRBV2	TRBJ1-1	13	CASSESWNTEAFF
TRBV4-1	TRBJ1-6	13	CASSQGTNLPLHF
TRBV7-2	TRBJ2-5	14	CASSFYDRGETQYF
TRBV14	TRBJ2-2	15	CASSRTVFGSGELFF
TRBV5-6	TRBJ2-7	16	CASSYKVADPPYEQYF
TRBV20-1	TRBJ1-1	15	CSALTGELMNTEAFF
TRBV20-1	TRBJ2-7	12	CSAPPISYEQYF
TRBV20-1	TRBJ1-6	14	CSARTGWTNSPLHF
TRBV7-2	TRBJ1-5	17	CASSPGIGTGEGQPQHF
TRBV28	TRBJ2-6	15	CASRIRNSGANVLTF
TRBV20-1	TRBJ1-2	13	CSARPQGRYGYTF